Each of the 6 T cell receptor beta chains below was sequenced from the same sample in a study of blood T cell repertoires in COVID-19. Data came from immunoSEQ multiplex PCR; TCRdb stores just in-frame clones and leaves some out. The sample contains 300,000 to 400,000 clones, 89% of which appear only once. Sequenced input: PBMCs or T cells enriched from blood (not recorded which). These receptors were obtained from a man in his 60s who had recovered from COVID-19.

The rearrangement uses TRBV19 and TRBJ2-1; TRBD2 is a possible D gene (5 bases). The V and J ends lost 7 bases and 8 bases respectively, with 21 bases between them. CDR1 is LNHDA and CDR2 is SQIVND in the germline V gene (reference sequence). The CDR3 totals 15 residues. The CDR3 sequence: CASNSPGGGLHEQFF. The CDR3 nucleotides read TGTGCCAGTAACTCCCCCGGTGGAGGTCTCCATGAGCAGTTCTTC.

This chain connects TRBV20-1 to TRBJ2-2; D unresolved. With 6 bases removed from V and 2 bases from J, the gap between germline ends came to 4 bases. The CDR3 has 11 amino acids. Looked up from germline, CDR1 is DFQATT and CDR2 is SNEGSKA (reference sequence). CDR3 sequence reads: CSARNTGELFF. The CDR3 nucleotides read TGCAGTGCGCGTAACACCGGGGAGCTGTTTTTT.

The rearrangement joins TRBV19 to TRBJ1-1; tentative D call: TRBD1 (6 bases). The CDR3 consists of 15 residues. The germline V gene has CDR1 LNHDA and CDR2 SQIVND (reference sequence). V was cut by 7 bases and J by 4 bases, with 19 bases left in between. The CDR3 DNA is TGTGCCAGTATCGGGGGGGCAGGGCGGCGCACTGAAGCTTTCTTT. Amino acid sequence: CASIGGAGRRTEAFF. The entire variable domain, with the rest obtained from reference TRBV19 and TRBJ1-1, is as follows: DGGITQSPKYLFRKEGQNVTLSCEQNLNHDAMYWYRQDPGQGLRLIYYSQIVNDFQKGDIAEGYSVSREKKESFPLTVTSAQKNPTAFYLCASIGGAGRRTEAFFGQGTRLTVV.

The rearrangement joins TRBV24-1 to TRBJ1-5; 8 positions agree with TRBD1. The trim removed 4 bases at V and 1 base at J, leaving 5 bases unmatched. The CDR3 is 16 amino acids. Germline V CDR1 and CDR2: KGHDR, SFDVKD. CDR3 DNA sequence: TGTGCCACCAGTGAGGCAGGGGGCCGGAGCAATCAGCCCCAGCATTTT. Translating it yields CATSEAGGRSNQPQHF.

The rearrangement uses TRBV7-3 and TRBJ2-2; 8 bases align to TRBD2. From germline, CDR1 is SGHTA and CDR2 FQGTGA. Trimming cost V 5 bases and J 5 bases; bases outside gene matches: 7. CDR3 length: 15 residues. In DNA, the CDR3 is TGTGCCAGCAGCCTACGGGAGGGCCGAACCGGGGAGCTGTTTTTT. It codes for CASSLREGRTGELFF.

V and J are TRBV29-1 and TRBJ2-5; 10 nucleotides align to TRBD2. The CDR3 spans 15 residues. V was clipped by 6 bases and J by 5 bases; unmatched bases: 12. Germline CDR1 is SQVTM and CDR2 is ANQGSEA. In DNA form, the CDR3 reads TGCAGCGTCCCTTCTAGCGGGAGTTTGGGGGAGACCCAGTACTTC. Translated: CSVPSSGSLGETQYF.